Shown below are 26 T cell receptor beta chains from a single sample sequenced in a study of CD8+CD57+ T cells in acquired aplastic anemia. TCR beta VDJ and CDR3 were profiled, and genomic DNA was the template. Via MiXCR, TCRdb re-called the reads, giving one row per CDR3 protein. This table has some 68,000 distinct CDR3 sequences, approximately 54% appearing once. The sample comprised sorted CD4+, CD8+, or CD8+CD57+ T cells (not recorded which) from PBMCs. The source is a human donor in good health, serving as a control.

Note on this clonotype: With a much larger clone just one base away, this may be a read error. The chain carries TRBV12-3 or TRBV12-4 and TRBJ2-2, with D possibly called TRBD1 or TRBD2 (5 bases each). The CDR3 is 14 amino acids. The CDR3 bases are TGTGCCAGCAGCACAAGTGGGGACCCCGGGGAGCTGCTTTTT. It specifies CASSTSGDPGELLF.

The chain uses TRBV29-1 and TRBJ2-7; 10 nucleotides align to TRBD1. The CDR3 is 12 residues long. Germline V gives CDR1 SQVTM, CDR2 ANQGSEA. Trimming removed 4 bases from V and 3 bases from J; junction bases left unmatched: 0. The chain's CDR3 is CSVGDRGYEQYF. DNA of the CDR3: TGCAGCGTTGGGGACAGGGGCTACGAGCAGTACTTC.

This chain joins TRBV10-3 and TRBJ2-3, with a tentative D call TRBD2 (7 bases). Germline loops: CDR1 ENHRY, CDR2 SYGVKD. This CDR3 spans 16 amino acids. Trimming took 0 bases from V and 1 from J, leaving 11 bases between them. The CDR3 sequence is CAISESRGGGTDTQYF. CDR3 DNA: TGTGCCATCAGTGAGTCGAGGGGGGGTGGCACAGATACGCAGTATTTT.

The CDR3 sequence: CATSGDYEQYF. CDR3 nucleotide sequence: TGTGCCACTAGCGGGGACTACGAGCAGTACTTC. The chain joins TRBV19 to TRBJ2-7; 9 nucleotides align to TRBD2. The CDR3 length is 11 residues. The junction had 1 base not matched to a gene; V was cut back by 10 bases and J by 3 bases. In germline, CDR1 is LNHDA, CDR2 SQIVND (reference sequence).

This clonotype was recorded once. A read error may explain this, as a much larger clone is one base away. The chain is built from TRBV6-1 and TRBJ1-1, with a tentative D call TRBD1 (5 bases). Trimming cost V 6 bases and J 6 bases, with 11 bases left between them. Germline assignment: CDR1 MNHNS and CDR2 SASEGT. The CDR3 is made up of 12 amino acids. The CDR3 loop reads CASRRGLSEAFF. The CDR3 nucleotides read TGTGCCAGCAGGAGGGGACTTTCTGAAGCTTTCTTT.

The chain has TRBV7-9 and TRBJ1-6, with no clear D. The V end lost 5 bases, the J end lost 7 bases, and 9 bases lay between the germline ends. This CDR3 is built from 13 residues. Germline-derived CDR1 and CDR2 are SEHNR and FQNEAQ (reference sequence). In DNA form, the CDR3 reads TGTGCCAGCAGCCCAGAGGCGAATTCACCCCTCCACTTT. Amino acid sequence: CASSPEANSPLHF.

This clonotype is labeled as medium-sized. V is TRBV2 and J is TRBJ1-1; no firm D call. The germline V gene encodes CDR1 SNHLY and CDR2 FYNNEI. V was clipped by 8 bases and J by 2 bases, with 9 bases between them. This CDR3 is 12 amino acids long. CDR3 sequence: CASGWINTEAFF. The CDR3 DNA is TGTGCCAGCGGTTGGATAAACACTGAAGCTTTCTTT.

The chain employs TRBV5-6 and TRBJ2-3; D unresolved. Germline CDR1 and CDR2: SGHDT and YYEEEE. With 2 bases removed from V and 3 bases from J, the gap between germline ends came to 4 bases. The CDR3 totals 12 residues. CDR3 DNA sequence: TGTGCCAGCAGCTTTGGGACAGATACGCAGTATTTT. Amino acid sequence: CASSFGTDTQYF. Using reference TRBV5-6 and TRBJ2-3 for the parts outside the CDR3, the full variable domain is DAGVTQSPTHLIKTRGQQVTLRCSPKSGHDTVSWYQQALGQGPQFIFQYYEEEERQRGNFPDRFSGHQFPNYSSELNVNALLLGDSALYLCASSFGTDTQYFGPGTRLTVL.

The chain is built from TRBV15 and TRBJ1-6; D not certain. V was trimmed by 0 bases and J by 6 bases, leaving 3 bases between them. Per germline, CDR1 LNHNV and CDR2 YYDKDF (reference sequence). The CDR3 runs 13 residues. CDR3 residues: CATSRDSNSPLHF. The DNA of the CDR3 is TGTGCCACCAGCAGAGACAGTAATTCACCCCTCCACTTT.

The chain carries TRBV7-6 and TRBJ1-1, with D uncertain. The V gene's germline CDR1 is SGHVS and CDR2 FNYEAQ. V lost 1 base to trimming and J lost 1 base, with 4 bases between them. The CDR3 extends over 13 amino acids. This CDR3 reads CASSLGKNTEAFF. CDR3 DNA: TGTGCCAGCAGCTTAGGCAAGAACACTGAAGCTTTCTTT.

There are many counts of this clonotype. This chain uses TRBV5-8 with TRBJ1-1; D remains ambiguous. V lost 0 bases and J lost 5, with 8 bases in between. Germline-derived CDR1 and CDR2 are SGHTS and YDEGEE. This CDR3 contains 13 residues. The CDR3 coding sequence is TGTGCCAGCAGCTTGGGTACCCAGACTGAAGCTTTCTTT. Its protein is CASSLGTQTEAFF.

This clonotype showed up many times. This chain links TRBV4-1 with TRBJ2-1, with D perhaps matching TRBD2 (6 bases). This CDR3 spans 14 amino acids. Germline CDR1 and CDR2: MGHRA and YSYEKL. The V end lost 4 bases, the J end lost 0 bases, and 7 bases lay between the germline ends. The CDR3 coding sequence is TGCGCCAGCAGCCTAGCGGTCTCCTACAATGAGCAGTTCTTC. Translation gives CASSLAVSYNEQFF.

This chain uses TRBV11-2 with TRBJ2-7, with TRBD1 identical over 9 bases. The trim removed 2 bases at V and 7 bases at J, leaving 15 bases unmatched. The CDR3 has 17 residues. CDR1 and CDR2 from the germline V gene are SGHAT and FQNNGV. Here the CDR3 DNA reads TGTGCCAGCAGCTTATTTCCGCCCGGGACAGGGAAGAGAGAGCAGTACTTC. It codes for CASSLFPPGTGKREQYF.

A note on this clonotype: A much larger clone is a single base away; this may be a read error. This chain connects TRBV7-9 to TRBJ1-2; no clear D. Germline loops: CDR1 SEHNR, CDR2 FQNEAQ (reference sequence). CDR3 size: 15 residues. CDR3 in amino acids: CASSSAVATNYGYAF. CDR3 in DNA: TGTGCCAGCAGCTCAGCGGTCGCTACTAACTATGGCTACGCCTTC.

This chain links TRBV20-1 with TRBJ2-5; TRBD2 aligns across 8 bases. The germline gives CDR1 DFQATT, CDR2 SNEGSKA (reference sequence). The V segment lost 2 bases and the J segment 4 bases; nucleotides outside the gene matches: 9. The CDR3 is 15 residues long. The CDR3, as DNA: TGCAGTGCTAGACGCCCCGGGGGGGTGGTAGAGACCCAGTACTTC. It is translated as CSARRPGGVVETQYF.

V and J are TRBV12-5 and TRBJ2-7, with 9 positions matching TRBD1. Unmatched junction bases numbered 10, after V lost 7 bases and J lost 3 bases. Germline V lookup: CDR1 LGHNT, CDR2 FRNRAP. The CDR3 has 15 amino acids. This chain's CDR3 is CASDPKGQGNYEQYV. DNA of the CDR3: TGTGCTAGTGACCCGAAGGGACAGGGAAACTACGAGCAGTACGTC.

This clonotype showed up many times. The chain uses TRBV7-2 and TRBJ2-7; D uncertain. This CDR3 region has 15 residues. Germline V gives CDR1 SGHTA, CDR2 FQGNSA. Trimming cost V 1 base and J 3 bases, with 13 bases left between them. In DNA, the CDR3 is TGTGCCAGCAGCTTAGGGTCTATCGGCCGCTACGAGCAGTACTTC. It encodes CASSLGSIGRYEQYF. Full variable domain (outside the CDR3, taken from reference TRBV7-2 and TRBJ2-7): GAGVSQSPSNKVTEKGKDVELRCDPISGHTALYWYRQSLGQGLEFLIYFQGNSAPDKSGLPSDRFSAERTGGSVSTLTIQRTQQEDSAVYLCASSLGSIGRYEQYFGPGTRLTVT.

The chain couples TRBV25-1 to TRBJ2-6; no reliable D call. CDR1 and CDR2 (germline): MGHDK, SYGVNS. Trimming shortened V by 5 bases and J by 0 bases, and 11 bases separated the two germline ends. The CDR3 length is 16 residues. The CDR3 nucleotides are TGTGCCAGCAGTACTTCCGGCCACTCTGGGGCCAACGTCCTGACTTTC. It specifies CASSTSGHSGANVLTF. The whole variable domain, filled in from reference TRBV25-1 and TRBJ2-6, reads EADIYQTPRYLVIGTGKKITLECSQTMGHDKMYWYQQDPGMELHLIHYSYGVNSTEKGDLSSESTVSRIRTEHFPLTLESARPSHTSQYLCASSTSGHSGANVLTFGAGSRLTVL.

The CDR3 sequence is CASSINGGTGMDGYTF. CDR3 in DNA: TGTGCCAGTAGTATCAACGGGGGGACAGGGATGGATGGCTACACCTTC. V gene TRBV7-8 combines with J gene TRBJ1-2; 9 bases map to TRBD1. V was pared by 9 bases and J by 6 bases, with 17 bases of the junction left unmatched. Per germline, CDR1 SGHVS and CDR2 FQNEAQ. This CDR3 is built from 16 residues.

The V gene is TRBV7-8, the J gene TRBJ2-1; 8 bases agree with TRBD2. V was pared by 1 base and J by 8 bases, with 7 bases of the junction left unmatched. This CDR3 contains 15 residues. CDR1 is SGHVS and CDR2 is FQNEAQ in the germline V gene. CDR3 nucleotides: TGTGCCAGCAGCTTAGTAGGCGGGGGGTTGGATGAGCAGTTCTTC. Its translation is CASSLVGGGLDEQFF.

This clonotype has ten or more counts. V is TRBV13 and J is TRBJ1-2, with 8 bases identical to TRBD1. The CDR3 runs to 15 residues. Germline V gene sequence: CDR1 PRHDT, CDR2 FYEKMQ (reference sequence). The junction had 6 bases not matched to a gene; V was cut back by 5 bases and J by 1 base. CDR3 bases: TGTGCCAGCAGCAACCGGGACAGGCATAACTATGGCTACACCTTC. Its translation is CASSNRDRHNYGYTF.

The chain joins TRBV24-1 to TRBJ2-6; no reliable D call. There are 16 residues in the CDR3. Germline assignment: CDR1 KGHDR and CDR2 SFDVKD. Trimming stripped 0 bases from V and 0 bases from J, with 5 bases between. Written as DNA, the CDR3 is TGTGCCACCAGTGATTTGCGGCTCTCTGGGGCCAACGTCCTGACTTTC. This encodes CATSDLRLSGANVLTF.

The chain carries TRBV20-1 and TRBJ1-6; 11 nucleotides agree with TRBD1. The ends lost 6 bases at V and 10 bases at J; junction bases unmatched: 11. The germline V gene has CDR1 DFQATT and CDR2 SNEGSKA (reference sequence). There are 15 residues in the CDR3. CDR3 residues: CSAKRTGGTESPLHF. In nucleotides, the CDR3 is TGCAGTGCAAAGAGGACAGGGGGCACTGAATCACCCCTCCACTTT.

Ten or more counts support this clonotype. This could be a read error, since a much larger clone is one nucleotide away. The chain is built from TRBV19 and TRBJ2-7, with 8 bases that match TRBD1. Germline CDR1 and CDR2: LNHDA and SQIVND (reference sequence). The CDR3 spans 14 residues. V gave up 3 bases and J gave up 5 bases; unmatched junction bases: 6. Here the CDR3 DNA reads TGTGCCAGTAGTATTAGTGCAGGGGGCAACGAGCAGTACTTC. It yields the protein CASSISAGGNEQYF.

This clonotype was observed many times. The CDR3 DNA sequence: TGTGCCAGTAGTATGCGACAGAGTATGAACACTGAAGCTTTCTTT. It yields the protein CASSMRQSMNTEAFF. The J gene is TRBJ1-1, the V gene TRBV19, with D possibly matching TRBD1 (5 bases). The CDR3 is 15 residues long. V gave up 3 bases and J gave up 0 bases, with 11 bases separating them. CDR1 and CDR2 from the germline V gene are LNHDA and SQIVND (reference sequence).

With respect to this clonotype: Sequence at one end of the junction differs from germline and may be a read error. This chain connects TRBV25-1 to TRBJ1-6; 7 bases map to TRBD1. The CDR3 spans 13 residues. Germline-derived CDR1 and CDR2 are MGHDK and SYGVNS. CDR3 amino acids: CASGTANNSPLRF. The CDR3 nucleotides read TGTGCCAGTGGGACAGCCAATAATTCACCCCTCCGCTTT.